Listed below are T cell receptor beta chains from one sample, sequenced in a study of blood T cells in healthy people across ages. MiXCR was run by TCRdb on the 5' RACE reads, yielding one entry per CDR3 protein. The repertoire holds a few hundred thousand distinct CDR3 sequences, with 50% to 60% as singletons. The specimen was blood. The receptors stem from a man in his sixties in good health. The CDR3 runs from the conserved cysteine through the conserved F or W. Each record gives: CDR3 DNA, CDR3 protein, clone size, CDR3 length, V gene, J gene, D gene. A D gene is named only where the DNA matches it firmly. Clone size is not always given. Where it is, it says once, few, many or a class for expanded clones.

CDR3nt: TGTGCCAGCAGTAGGGACAGGCGCCCGAACACCGGGGAGCTGTTTTTT
CDR3aa: CASSRDRRPNTGELFF
abundance: .
len: 16
v_gene: TRBV12-3/TRBV12-4
j_gene: TRBJ2-2
d_gene: TRBD1

CDR3nt: TGTGCCAGCAGTGCCCAGGGGAACACAGATACGCAGTATTTT
CDR3aa: CASSAQGNTDTQYF
abundance: .
len: 14
v_gene: TRBV6-5
j_gene: TRBJ2-3
d_gene: .

CDR3nt: TGCAGTGCTAGAGATGGGCAGGGCCATGGCTACACCTTC
CDR3aa: CSARDGQGHGYTF
abundance: few
len: 13
v_gene: TRBV20-1
j_gene: TRBJ1-2
d_gene: .

CDR3nt: TGCAGTGCTAAGGGGGGGGCTAATGAAAAACTGTTTTTT
CDR3aa: CSAKGGANEKLFF
abundance: .
len: 13
v_gene: TRBV20-1
j_gene: TRBJ1-4
d_gene: .

CDR3nt: TGTGCCAGCAGTGAAGGGGGACAGGGTATGAACGAGCAGTACTTC
CDR3aa: CASSEGGQGMNEQYF
abundance: .
len: 15
v_gene: TRBV2
j_gene: TRBJ2-7
d_gene: TRBD1

CDR3nt: TGCGCCAGCAGTGTGACAGACACTGAAGCTTTCTTT
CDR3aa: CASSVTDTEAFF
abundance: .
len: 12
v_gene: TRBV10-2
j_gene: TRBJ1-1
d_gene: .

CDR3nt: TGTGCCAGTCAACAGGGGTACGAGCAGTACTTC
CDR3aa: CASQQGYEQYF
abundance: .
len: 11
v_gene: TRBV2
j_gene: TRBJ2-7
d_gene: TRBD1

CDR3nt: TGTGCCAGCAGCGCGGGGGGCATAGGGGGCGGACCTGAAGCTTTCTTT
CDR3aa: CASSAGGIGGGPEAFF
abundance: many
len: 16
v_gene: TRBV7-2
j_gene: TRBJ1-1
d_gene: TRBD1

CDR3nt: TGTGCCAGCAGTTACGGCTCGGGACTAGCGGTCCAGTACTTC
CDR3aa: CASSYGSGLAVQYF
abundance: .
len: 14
v_gene: TRBV6-5
j_gene: TRBJ2-4
d_gene: TRBD2

CDR3nt: TGTGCCAGCAGCTCCGGACGGGATCTTTGGCCCCAGCATTTT
CDR3aa: CASSSGRDLWPQHF
abundance: .
len: 14
v_gene: TRBV7-2
j_gene: TRBJ1-5
d_gene: .

CDR3nt: TGTGCCAGCAGTAAAGACGGGTTCGGCACTGAAGCTTTCTTT
CDR3aa: CASSKDGFGTEAFF
abundance: .
len: 14
v_gene: TRBV6-4
j_gene: TRBJ1-1
d_gene: .

CDR3nt: TGTGCCAGCACCGTACAGGGACTTGGCACAGATACGCAGTATTTT
CDR3aa: CASTVQGLGTDTQYF
abundance: few
len: 15
v_gene: TRBV6-1
j_gene: TRBJ2-3
d_gene: .

CDR3nt: TGTGCCAGCACCCCCAACAGGCCCACCGGGGAGCTGTTTTTT
CDR3aa: CASTPNRPTGELFF
abundance: once
len: 14
v_gene: TRBV7-2
j_gene: TRBJ2-2
d_gene: .

CDR3nt: TGTGCCAGCAGCCTTACGCGGGAGCAGTTCTTC
CDR3aa: CASSLTREQFF
abundance: .
len: 11
v_gene: TRBV12-3/TRBV12-4
j_gene: TRBJ2-1
d_gene: .

CDR3nt: TGCAGTGCTCCGACTAGCGGGAGGAGCACAGATACGCAGTATTTT
CDR3aa: CSAPTSGRSTDTQYF
abundance: .
len: 15
v_gene: TRBV20-1
j_gene: TRBJ2-3
d_gene: TRBD2

CDR3nt: TGCGCCAGCAGCTTGGGAGGCGTTTGGGCGAGCACAGATACGCAGTATTTT
CDR3aa: CASSLGGVWASTDTQYF
abundance: .
len: 17
v_gene: TRBV5-1
j_gene: TRBJ2-3
d_gene: .

CDR3nt: TGTGCCAGCAGTCCGACTAGCGGGTCCCCCTACGAGCAGTACTTC
CDR3aa: CASSPTSGSPYEQYF
abundance: .
len: 15
v_gene: TRBV6-6
j_gene: TRBJ2-7
d_gene: TRBD2

CDR3nt: TGTGCCAGCAGTTACGTTTCACAGGGGTCAGATACGCAGTATTTT
CDR3aa: CASSYVSQGSDTQYF
abundance: .
len: 15
v_gene: TRBV7-8
j_gene: TRBJ2-3
d_gene: TRBD1

CDR3nt: TGTGCCAGCAGTTTAAGAGAGAATGAGCAGTTCTTC
CDR3aa: CASSLRENEQFF
abundance: many
len: 12
v_gene: TRBV28
j_gene: TRBJ2-1
d_gene: .

CDR3nt: TGCGCCAGCAGCTTGGTAAAGACCCAGTACTTC
CDR3aa: CASSLVKTQYF
abundance: .
len: 11
v_gene: TRBV5-1
j_gene: TRBJ2-5
d_gene: .

CDR3nt: TGTGCCAGCAGCACCAAGCTCACAGATACGCAGTATTTT
CDR3aa: CASSTKLTDTQYF
abundance: many
len: 13
v_gene: TRBV4-2
j_gene: TRBJ2-3
d_gene: .

CDR3nt: TGCGCCAGCAGCTTGGTTTTTGGTTCACCCCTCCACTTT
CDR3aa: CASSLVFGSPLHF
abundance: .
len: 13
v_gene: TRBV5-1
j_gene: TRBJ1-6
d_gene: .

CDR3nt: TGTGCCAGCAGCGCCCGGTCGGGGTACGAGCAGTACTTC
CDR3aa: CASSARSGYEQYF
abundance: .
len: 13
v_gene: TRBV7-2
j_gene: TRBJ2-7
d_gene: .

CDR3nt: TGTGCCGGCAAACCGGACAGGGGGCCGATCAAAAACATTCAGTACTTC
CDR3aa: CAGKPDRGPIKNIQYF
abundance: .
len: 16
v_gene: TRBV2
j_gene: TRBJ2-4
d_gene: TRBD1

CDR3nt: TGTGCCAGCAGCGTAGGAACTAGCGGGGAGAATGAGCAGTTCTTC
CDR3aa: CASSVGTSGENEQFF
abundance: .
len: 15
v_gene: TRBV9
j_gene: TRBJ2-1
d_gene: TRBD2

CDR3nt: TGCGCCAGCAGCCTACAACAGGGACAGACTTACGAGCAGTACTTC
CDR3aa: CASSLQQGQTYEQYF
abundance: .
len: 15
v_gene: TRBV4-3
j_gene: TRBJ2-7
d_gene: TRBD1

CDR3nt: TGCGCCAGCAGCTTGGGAGCGGGAATAGAGAATGAGCAGTTCTTC
CDR3aa: CASSLGAGIENEQFF
abundance: .
len: 15
v_gene: TRBV5-1
j_gene: TRBJ2-1
d_gene: TRBD2

CDR3nt: TGCAGTGCGCCTCAGGGTCGGACTGAAGCTTTCTTT
CDR3aa: CSAPQGRTEAFF
abundance: .
len: 12
v_gene: TRBV20-1
j_gene: TRBJ1-1
d_gene: .

CDR3nt: TGTGCCAGCAGTGAGACAGCTGAAAAACTGTTTTTT
CDR3aa: CASSETAEKLFF
abundance: once
len: 12
v_gene: TRBV2
j_gene: TRBJ1-4
d_gene: .

CDR3nt: TGCAGTGCTAGAGATGGGTCAGGCGGGGGCTACACCTTC
CDR3aa: CSARDGSGGGYTF
abundance: .
len: 13
v_gene: TRBV20-1
j_gene: TRBJ1-2
d_gene: .

CDR3nt: TGTGCCACCTCCGCTGACAGTGTCACAGATACGCAGTATTTT
CDR3aa: CATSADSVTDTQYF
abundance: .
len: 14
v_gene: TRBV24-1
j_gene: TRBJ2-3
d_gene: .

CDR3nt: TGTGCCAGCAGCTTTCAGGGGGTGGTGAACAATGAGCAGTTCTTC
CDR3aa: CASSFQGVVNNEQFF
abundance: many
len: 15
v_gene: TRBV27
j_gene: TRBJ2-1
d_gene: TRBD1

CDR3nt: TGTGCCAGCACCGTCAGCGGGAGGAAAAATACGCAGTATTTT
CDR3aa: CASTVSGRKNTQYF
abundance: .
len: 14
v_gene: TRBV12-3/TRBV12-4
j_gene: TRBJ2-3
d_gene: TRBD2

CDR3nt: TGTGCCGGTACCTCCACTAACTATGGCTACACCTTC
CDR3aa: CAGTSTNYGYTF
abundance: .
len: 12
v_gene: TRBV6-6
j_gene: TRBJ1-2
d_gene: .

CDR3nt: TGTGCCAGCAGTTTCTCTGGGGGCACAGATACGCAGTATTTT
CDR3aa: CASSFSGGTDTQYF
abundance: few
len: 14
v_gene: TRBV12-3/TRBV12-4
j_gene: TRBJ2-3
d_gene: .

CDR3nt: TGCAGTGCTAGAGTAGGGGGCGATGAGCAGTACTTC
CDR3aa: CSARVGGDEQYF
abundance: .
len: 12
v_gene: TRBV20-1
j_gene: TRBJ2-5
d_gene: TRBD1

CDR3nt: TGTGCCAGCCAGAAAGGGAGGGGGACGTCTAACTATGGCTACACCTTC
CDR3aa: CASQKGRGTSNYGYTF
abundance: .
len: 16
v_gene: TRBV12-3/TRBV12-4
j_gene: TRBJ1-2
d_gene: .

CDR3nt: TGTGCCAGCAGCCCACAGGGGACCCCCGAAGATACGCAGTATTTT
CDR3aa: CASSPQGTPEDTQYF
abundance: .
len: 15
v_gene: TRBV7-3
j_gene: TRBJ2-3
d_gene: TRBD1

CDR3nt: TGTGCCAGCAGCTTAATTCGTCCAGCAGATACGCAGTATTTT
CDR3aa: CASSLIRPADTQYF
abundance: few
len: 14
v_gene: TRBV7-2
j_gene: TRBJ2-3
d_gene: .

CDR3nt: TGTGCTAGTGAGTTGGATACGCAGTATTTT
CDR3aa: CASELDTQYF
abundance: few
len: 10
v_gene: TRBV12-5
j_gene: TRBJ2-3
d_gene: .

CDR3nt: TGTGCCAGCACTCCCGGACAGGGAAGGAATCAGCCCCAGCATTTT
CDR3aa: CASTPGQGRNQPQHF
abundance: once
len: 15
v_gene: TRBV6-5
j_gene: TRBJ1-5
d_gene: TRBD1

CDR3nt: TGCAGTGCTAGTAACAGGATGCAGGGTGTCTACGAGCAGTACTTC
CDR3aa: CSASNRMQGVYEQYF
abundance: .
len: 15
v_gene: TRBV20-1
j_gene: TRBJ2-7
d_gene: .

CDR3nt: TGTGCCAGCAGTTTCCGAACCTACAATGAGCGGTTCTTC
CDR3aa: CASSFRTYNERFF
abundance: .
len: 13
v_gene: TRBV27
j_gene: TRBJ2-1
d_gene: .

CDR3nt: TGTGCCAGCAGCCACTTGGGGGCCGTGGATTATGGCTACACCTTC
CDR3aa: CASSHLGAVDYGYTF
abundance: few
len: 15
v_gene: TRBV3-1
j_gene: TRBJ1-2
d_gene: .

CDR3nt: TGTGCCAGCAGCCCACTCATGAACACTGAAGCTTTCTTT
CDR3aa: CASSPLMNTEAFF
abundance: few
len: 13
v_gene: TRBV4-2
j_gene: TRBJ1-1
d_gene: .

CDR3nt: TGCGCCAGCAGCCGCGCGGGGGGCAATGAGCAGTTCTTC
CDR3aa: CASSRAGGNEQFF
abundance: .
len: 13
v_gene: TRBV10-1
j_gene: TRBJ2-1
d_gene: TRBD2

CDR3nt: TGCAGTGCCTTATACACAGGTTACGAGCAGTACTTC
CDR3aa: CSALYTGYEQYF
abundance: few
len: 12
v_gene: TRBV20-1
j_gene: TRBJ2-7
d_gene: .

CDR3nt: TGTGCCACCCACCCGGGACTAGCGGCTAGCACAGATACGCAGTATTTT
CDR3aa: CATHPGLAASTDTQYF
abundance: .
len: 16
v_gene: TRBV10-3
j_gene: TRBJ2-3
d_gene: TRBD2

CDR3nt: TGTGCCAGCAGTTCGCTATACGGACTATCCACAGATACGCAGTATTTT
CDR3aa: CASSSLYGLSTDTQYF
abundance: .
len: 16
v_gene: TRBV6-5
j_gene: TRBJ2-3
d_gene: .

CDR3nt: TGTGCCAGCAGCCCGGGATATCCAACCTACGAGCAGTACTTC
CDR3aa: CASSPGYPTYEQYF
abundance: .
len: 14
v_gene: TRBV7-2
j_gene: TRBJ2-7
d_gene: .

CDR3nt: TGTGCCAGCAGCCAAGAAGGTCGAGGGATCGATGGCTACACCTTC
CDR3aa: CASSQEGRGIDGYTF
abundance: .
len: 15
v_gene: TRBV4-2
j_gene: TRBJ1-2
d_gene: .

CDR3nt: TGTGCCTGGAGTGCGGGGGAAGGCTCACCCCTCCACTTT
CDR3aa: CAWSAGEGSPLHF
abundance: .
len: 13
v_gene: TRBV30
j_gene: TRBJ1-6
d_gene: .

CDR3nt: TGTGCCAGCAGGACCGGGACAGTTTCCAATCAGCCCCAGCATTTT
CDR3aa: CASRTGTVSNQPQHF
abundance: few
len: 15
v_gene: TRBV12-3/TRBV12-4
j_gene: TRBJ1-5
d_gene: TRBD1

CDR3nt: TGCGCCATCTCTCCTGGGACAGGGCAAGAGCAGTTCTTC
CDR3aa: CAISPGTGQEQFF
abundance: .
len: 13
v_gene: TRBV5-1
j_gene: TRBJ2-1
d_gene: TRBD1

CDR3nt: TGTGCCAGCAGTGTAGTCAATGAGCAGTACTTC
CDR3aa: CASSVVNEQYF
abundance: .
len: 11
v_gene: TRBV12-3/TRBV12-4
j_gene: TRBJ2-5
d_gene: .

CDR3nt: TGCAGTGCTAGGCACCCGGAAACCTATAATTCACCCCTCCACTTT
CDR3aa: CSARHPETYNSPLHF
abundance: .
len: 15
v_gene: TRBV20-1
j_gene: TRBJ1-6
d_gene: .

CDR3nt: TGTGCCAGCAGCCCCCAGGGCCCCGGTCTCTCTGGGGCCAACGTCCTGACTTTC
CDR3aa: CASSPQGPGLSGANVLTF
abundance: many
len: 18
v_gene: TRBV9
j_gene: TRBJ2-6
d_gene: .

CDR3nt: TGCAGTCTCCCCGGGGACTCCCACAATGAGCAGTTCTTC
CDR3aa: CSLPGDSHNEQFF
abundance: .
len: 13
v_gene: TRBV20-1
j_gene: TRBJ2-1
d_gene: .

CDR3nt: TGTGCCAGCAGGGTAGCGGGGGCCTCCTACGAGCAGTACTTC
CDR3aa: CASRVAGASYEQYF
abundance: few
len: 14
v_gene: TRBV28
j_gene: TRBJ2-7
d_gene: TRBD2